Following are 26 T cell receptor beta chains from one sample sequenced in a study of T cells in placental villitis. Sequencing used immunoSEQ v4. Sequenced by immunoSEQ multiplex PCR; TCRdb stores in-frame clones only, minus some. The sample has roughly 3,000 clones, over 75% seen once. The sample taken for sequencing was placental tissue containing maternal and fetal cells. The receptors come from a human patient with infectious villitis; the placental T cells may come from both mother and fetus.

The J gene is TRBJ2-1, the V gene TRBV6-2 or TRBV6-3; weak D call: TRBD1 (5 bases). The V end was cut by 2 bases, the J end by 0 bases, with 17 bases between. The CDR3 covers 18 residues. CDR1 and CDR2 from the germline V gene are MNHEY and SVGEGT. CDR3 sequence: CASSYGGALLSSYNEQFF. CDR3 nucleotide sequence: TGTGCCAGCAGTTACGGTGGGGCCCTTCTGAGCTCCTACAATGAGCAGTTCTTC.

The chain recombines TRBV6-5 with TRBJ1-2; 9 positions match TRBD1. CDR1 and CDR2 (germline): MNHEY, SVGAGI. The V and J ends lost 0 bases and 6 bases, in that order; junction bases with no gene match: 2. This CDR3 spans 14 amino acids. The CDR3 region is CASSYSGTGNGYTF. CDR3 in DNA: TGTGCCAGCAGTTACTCGGGGACAGGGAATGGCTACACCTTC.

The chain uses TRBV27 and TRBJ2-1; D is perhaps TRBD2 (5 bases). This CDR3 is 14 amino acids long. Per germline, CDR1 MNHEY and CDR2 SMNVEV (reference sequence). Trimming shortened V by 6 bases and J by 7 bases, and 16 bases separated the two germline ends. CDR3 loop: CASSRGSDGNEQFF. CDR3 DNA: TGTGCCAGCAGCCGAGGGTCCGACGGGAATGAGCAGTTCTTC.

The V and J genes are TRBV6-6 and TRBJ2-2, with D unclear. Per germline, CDR1 MNHNY and CDR2 SVGAGI (reference sequence). This CDR3 comprises 12 residues. The germline V and J ends were trimmed by 6 bases and 7 bases, with 9 bases remaining between them. Here the CDR3 reads CASRHVHGELFF. The DNA of the CDR3 is TGTGCCAGCAGACACGTACACGGGGAGCTGTTTTTT.

The chain joins TRBV4-1 to TRBJ1-3, with D uncertain. This CDR3 has 13 residues. Germline V gene data show CDR1 as MGHRA and CDR2 as YSYEKL. Trimming pared 3 bases from V and 4 bases from J, leaving 7 bases between. CDR3 region: CASSHSLGNTIYF. The CDR3 bases are TGCGCCAGCAGCCATTCATTGGGAAACACCATATATTTT.

The chain combines TRBV6-5 with TRBJ2-3; 7 nucleotides line up with TRBD2. The length of the CDR3 is 14 residues. CDR1 is MNHEY, CDR2 SVGAGI, per germline. Trimming at V came to 2 bases and at J to 3 bases, leaving 2 bases not matched to a gene. The CDR3 coding sequence is TGTGCCAGCAGTTACGGGGGGGTGACAGATACGCAGTATTTT. Translation: CASSYGGVTDTQYF.

This clone turned up a few times. The rearrangement joins TRBV4-3 to TRBJ2-1; D may be TRBD2 (6 bases). Germline V gives CDR1 LGHNA, CDR2 YSLEER. The CDR3 totals 15 residues. V gave up 1 base and J gave up 0 bases, with 7 bases separating them. In DNA, the CDR3 is TGCGCCAGCAGCCAAGGACTAGTCTCCTACAATGAGCAGTTCTTC. The encoded protein is CASSQGLVSYNEQFF.

The chain joins TRBV19 to TRBJ2-4; D gene unclear. CDR1 is LNHDA, CDR2 SQIVND, per germline (reference sequence). CDR3 length equals 15 residues. Trimming removed 4 bases from V and 0 bases from J, with 10 bases in between. The CDR3 here is CASSNQDLAKNIQYF. The CDR3 DNA follows: TGTGCCAGTAGTAATCAGGATCTAGCCAAAAACATTCAGTACTTC. Looking up the rest from reference TRBV19 and TRBJ2-4 gives the full variable domain: DGGITQSPKYLFRKEGQNVTLSCEQNLNHDAMYWYRQDPGQGLRLIYYSQIVNDFQKGDIAEGYSVSREKKESFPLTVTSAQKNPTAFYLCASSNQDLAKNIQYFGAGTRLSVL.

The V and J genes are TRBV21-1 and TRBJ2-1; TRBD1 is the table's D call, not checked against the DNA. TRBV21-1 is a known pseudogene. The length of the CDR3 is 11 residues. CDR3 DNA: TGTGCCAGTACAGTCAACAATGAGCAGTTCTTC. Protein sequence: CASTVNNEQFF.

The chain employs TRBV19 and TRBJ1-1, with 8 positions matching TRBD1. The germline CDR1 and CDR2 sequences are LNHDA and SQIVND (reference sequence). This CDR3 spans 13 amino acids. The V and J ends lost 6 bases and 2 bases, in that order; junction bases with no gene match: 2. In DNA, the CDR3 is TGTGCCAGTAGGACAGGGGAAAACACTGAAGCTTTCTTT. This translates into CASRTGENTEAFF.

This clone rates as large. The chain has TRBV7-9 and TRBJ2-1; TRBD1 aligns across 7 bases. The germline V gene has CDR1 SEHNR and CDR2 FQNEAQ (reference sequence). There are 16 residues in the CDR3. Trimming took 2 bases from V and 0 from J; bases not matched to a gene: 4. As DNA, the CDR3 is TGTGCCAGCAGCTTAAGGGGACAGAGCTCCTACAATGAGCAGTTCTTC. It codes for CASSLRGQSSYNEQFF.

The genes are TRBV4-3 and TRBJ2-1; the match to TRBD1 covers 7 bases. The CDR3 totals 16 residues. The germline CDR1 and CDR2 sequences are LGHNA and YSLEER. The junction had 13 bases not matched to a gene; V was cut back by 3 bases and J by 8 bases. The CDR3 is CASSQYLGQSNHEQFF. The CDR3 coding sequence is TGCGCCAGCAGCCAGTATTTGGGACAGAGTAACCATGAGCAGTTCTTC.

This clone was seen only once. The chain employs TRBV3-1 (or the pseudogene TRBV3-2) and TRBJ2-3; TRBD2 is a possible D gene (6 bases). The CDR3 extends over 17 amino acids. Germline-derived CDR1 and CDR2 are LGHDT and YNNKEL (reference sequence). Trimming took 7 bases from V and 6 from J, leaving 26 bases between them. CDR3 nucleotide sequence: TGTGCCAGCACTACTACATTACGGGGGAGTGCCGGCGATACGCAGTATTTT. Translation: CASTTTLRGSAGDTQYF.

The CDR3 loop is CASSLFGVPTDTQYF. The CDR3 DNA sequence: TGTGCCAGCAGCTTGTTCGGGGTTCCCACAGATACGCAGTATTTT. The chain carries TRBV5-8 and TRBJ2-3, with a weak D call TRBD2 (5 bases). Per germline, CDR1 SGHTS and CDR2 YDEGEE. V was clipped by 1 base and J by 2 bases, with 11 bases between them. The CDR3 extends over 15 amino acids.

The chain employs TRBV15 and TRBJ1-2; D is ambiguous. V lost 0 bases and J 3 bases, leaving 8 bases between the germline ends. Per the germline V gene, CDR1 is LNHNV and CDR2 is YYDKDF (reference sequence). The CDR3 spans 14 residues. The DNA of the CDR3 is TGTGCCACCAGCAGAGAAGGGTCCTACTATGGCTACACCTTC. Translating it yields CATSREGSYYGYTF.

The chain uses TRBV10-1 and TRBJ1-5; possible D gene TRBD1, 5 bases. V gave up 2 bases and J gave up 5 bases, with 10 bases separating them. The CDR3 has 14 residues. Germline V gene data show CDR1 as WNHNN and CDR2 as SYGVQD (reference sequence). The CDR3 DNA follows: TGCGCCAGCAGTGAGGGGCTAGGGGATCAGCCCCAGCATTTT. Its protein product is CASSEGLGDQPQHF.

The chain links TRBV24-1 to TRBJ1-2; tentative D call: TRBD1 (6 bases). The CDR3 spans 14 residues. Trimming pared 5 bases from V and 8 bases from J, leaving 17 bases between. CDR1 and CDR2 from the germline V gene are KGHDR and SFDVKD. The CDR3 here is CATSGGGPSVGYTF. DNA for the CDR3: TGTGCCACCAGTGGAGGGGGACCCTCAGTAGGCTACACCTTC.

V is TRBV27 and J is TRBJ1-4; D uncertain. Trimming left V 6 bases short and J 0 bases short, with 14 bases between. The CDR3 sequence is 16 residues long. Germline V gene lookup returns CDR1 MNHEY and CDR2 SMNVEV (reference sequence). CDR3 loop: CASRSTASATNEKLFF. CDR3 DNA sequence: TGTGCCAGCAGATCTACAGCGAGTGCAACTAATGAAAAACTGTTTTTT.

V usage is TRBV6-5 and J usage is TRBJ2-3; 9 nucleotides line up with TRBD2. Germline V CDR1 and CDR2: MNHEY, SVGAGI. With V trimmed by 6 bases and J by 4 bases, 8 bases remained unmatched. The CDR3 sequence is 15 residues long. The DNA for the CDR3 is TGTGCCAGCAGCCTACTAGCGGGTCTTGCAGATACGCAGTATTTT. The encoded protein is CASSLLAGLADTQYF.

Points on this clone: One junction end disagrees with the germline gene, perhaps due to a read error. The chain combines TRBV7-6 with TRBJ1-2; no clear D gene. The CDR3 has 17 amino acids. The germline V gene encodes CDR1 SGHVS and CDR2 FNYEAQ. DNA for the CDR3: TGTGCCAGCAGCTGGGTTTTCGACTCCCCAAAGACCTATGGCCACACCTTC. This gives the protein CASSWVFDSPKTYGHTF. Drawing the rest from reference TRBV7-6 and TRBJ1-2, the complete variable domain is GAGVSQSPRYKVTKRGQDVALRCDPISGHVSLYWYRQALGQGPEFLTYFNYEAQQDKSGLPNDRFSAERPEGSISTLTIQRTEQRDSAMYRCASSWVFDSPKTYGHTFGSGTRLTVV.

The chain combines TRBV6-4 with TRBJ2-3, with D uncertain. Germline CDR1 reads MRHNA; CDR2 reads SNTAGT. With 0 bases removed from V and 2 bases from J, the gap between germline ends came to 3 bases. The CDR3 covers 13 residues. This chain's CDR3 is CASSDSDTDTQYF. As DNA, the CDR3 is TGTGCCAGCAGTGACTCGGACACAGATACGCAGTATTTT.

This clone was seen only a few times. This rearrangement joins TRBV6-2 or TRBV6-3 to TRBJ2-3; TRBD2 agrees at 9 bases. CDR1 and CDR2 (germline): MNHEY, SVGEGT. Trimming removed 6 bases from V and 4 bases from J; junction bases left unmatched: 5. The CDR3 is made up of 14 amino acids. The CDR3 nucleotides read TGTGCCAGCAGCGCGGGGGGGCCCCCAGATACGCAGTATTTT. This encodes CASSAGGPPDTQYF.

A word on this clone: One end of the junction fails to match germline, which may point to a read error. The V gene is TRBV4-3, the J gene TRBJ1-6; no clear D. CDR1 LGHNA and CDR2 YSLEER come from the germline V gene. The CDR3 extends over 15 amino acids. CDR3 loop: CASSQDQAYYSPLHF. Here the CDR3 DNA reads TGCGCCAGCAGCCAAGATCAAGCATACTATTCACCCCTTCACTTT.

A note on this clone: Other DNA sequences in this sample translate to the same CDR3. V gene TRBV7-2 combines with J gene TRBJ2-5; 7 nucleotides align to TRBD2. The V gene end was trimmed by 3 bases and the J gene end by 4 bases; junction bases not matched to a gene: 2. There are 13 residues in the CDR3. Germline values: CDR1 SGHTA, CDR2 FQGNSA. The CDR3 is CASSFTGGETQYF. In DNA, the CDR3 is TGTGCCAGCAGCTTTACGGGGGGAGAGACCCAGTACTTC.

The V and J genes are TRBV30 and TRBJ2-1; D is unclear. This CDR3 is built from 11 residues. The V gene lost 5 bases and the J gene lost 6 bases, with 8 bases spanning the gap. Per the germline V gene, CDR1 is GTSNPN and CDR2 is SVGIG (reference sequence). The CDR3 spells CAWGPLNEQFF. The DNA of the CDR3 is TGTGCCTGGGGGCCCCTCAATGAGCAGTTCTTC.

The sample holds a few counts of this clone. The J gene is TRBJ2-2, the V gene TRBV15, with TRBD2 identical over 12 bases. The V gene's germline CDR1 is LNHNV and CDR2 YYDKDF (reference sequence). This CDR3 has 21 residues. V gave up 1 base and J gave up 5 bases; unmatched junction bases: 17. The CDR3 sequence is CATSRGMWLAGGPLYTGELFF. CDR3 coding DNA: TGTGCCACCAGCAGAGGTATGTGGCTAGCGGGGGGGCCGTTATATACCGGGGAGCTGTTTTTT. The entire variable domain, with the rest obtained from reference TRBV15 and TRBJ2-2, is as follows: DAMVIQNPRYQVTQFGKPVTLSCSQTLNHNVMYWYQQKSSQAPKLLFHYYDKDFNNEADTPDNFQSRRPNTSFCFLDIRSPGLGDTAMYLCATSRGMWLAGGPLYTGELFFGEGSRLTVL.